The 30 T cell receptor beta chains presented below share a single source sample, sequenced in a study of relationships among human T cell subsets. The Th1 cells were the flow-through after CD25, CD56 and CD294 bead selections. Semiquantitative ARM-PCR amplified T cell receptor alpha and beta CDR3 regions from mRNA. Tagged nested gene-specific primers were used first, then communal superprimers amplified exponentially. TCRdb recomputed calls from the multiplex PCR reads with MiXCR, one row per CDR3 protein. The table shows about 12,000 distinct CDR3 sequences, with about 67% occurring only once. Sequencing was carried out using CD4+ Th1 cells sorted from blood. Source of these receptors: a man aged 40-55 years in good health.

The chain joins TRBV18 to TRBJ2-5; D not resolved. The length of the CDR3 is 15 residues. The V end lost 4 bases, the J end lost 7 bases, and 19 bases lay between the germline ends. CDR1 is KGHSH and CDR2 is LQKENI in the germline V gene. The CDR3 reads CASSLTDGTQWTQYF. CDR3 DNA: TGTGCCAGCTCACTCACAGACGGCACCCAATGGACCCAGTACTTC.

The chain carries TRBV27 and TRBJ2-5; 8 bases are shared with TRBD2. Germline CDR1 MNHEY, CDR2 SMNVEV (reference sequence). The CDR3 has 14 amino acids. V lost 8 bases and J lost 6; bases outside the gene matches: 11. CDR3 protein: CASRERGLVKTQYF. The CDR3 nucleotides are TGTGCCAGCCGCGAGCGGGGGTTGGTTAAGACCCAGTACTTC.

Comment on this clonotype: A read error may account for a junction end that differs from germline. The V and J genes are TRBV28 and TRBJ2-1, with D maybe TRBD1 (5 bases). This CDR3 region has 13 residues. Germline V gives CDR1 MDHEN, CDR2 SYDVKM. The CDR3 here is CASSRQPINGQFF. The DNA of the CDR3 is TGTGCCAGCAGCCGACAGCCCATCAATGGGCAGTTCTTC.

The V and J genes are TRBV6-6 and TRBJ1-5; D is perhaps TRBD1 (6 bases). The CDR3 is 15 residues long. The V end was cut by 4 bases, the J end by 2 bases, with 12 bases between. Germline V gene sequence: CDR1 MNHNY, CDR2 SVGAGI (reference sequence). The CDR3 sequence is CASSLHKGGNQPQHF. The DNA for the CDR3 is TGTGCCAGCAGTTTGCACAAGGGGGGCAATCAGCCCCAGCATTTT.

This clonotype has a single count. The junction departs from the called germline gene at one end, perhaps through a read error. V gene TRBV10-2 combines with J gene TRBJ1-5, with a tentative D call TRBD1 (6 bases). CDR1 and CDR2 from the germline V gene are WSHSY and SAAADI. The CDR3 loop spans 14 amino acids. This chain's CDR3 is CASSESGENQPQHF. The CDR3 coding sequence is TGCGCCAGCAGCGAGTCAGGGGAAAATCAGCCCCAGCATTTT.

The chain carries TRBV5-1 and TRBJ2-3; 10 bases align to TRBD2. There are 15 residues in the CDR3. Germline V gives CDR1 SGHRS, CDR2 YFSETQ. Trimming at V came to 7 bases and at J to 0 bases, leaving 5 bases not matched to a gene. DNA for the CDR3: TGCGCCAGCGTCACTAGCGGGGAAAGCACAGATACGCAGTATTTT. It translates to CASVTSGESTDTQYF. Full variable domain (rest looked up from reference TRBV5-1 and TRBJ2-3): KAGVTQTPRYLIKTRGQQVTLSCSPISGHRSVSWYQQTPGQGLQFLFEYFSETQRNKGNFPGRFSGRQFSNSRSEMNVSTLELGDSALYLCASVTSGESTDTQYFGPGTRLTVL.

The CDR3 coding sequence is TGTGCCGGGGGTAGCGGGGGGGCCAGCTCCTACAATGAGCAGTTCTTC. It is translated as CAGGSGGASSYNEQFF. The gene calls are TRBV28 and TRBJ2-1; 11 bases fit TRBD2. Germline trimming cut 11 bases from V and 0 bases from J; bases unmatched to any gene: 9. Germline V gene data show CDR1 as MDHEN and CDR2 as SYDVKM. The CDR3 contains 16 residues.

The rearrangement links TRBV19 to TRBJ2-2; D not certain. V shed 8 bases and J shed 1 base, with 2 bases lying between them. Germline CDR1 LNHDA, CDR2 SQIVND (reference sequence). The CDR3 covers 11 residues. CDR3 residues: CASWNTGELFF. In DNA, the CDR3 is TGTGCCAGTTGGAACACCGGGGAGCTGTTTTTT.

With respect to this clonotype: At one boundary the junction diverges from the germline segment, which might be a read error. This chain uses TRBV7-7 with TRBJ2-1, with 10 bases aligning to TRBD2. This CDR3 has 15 residues. Germline V gives CDR1 SSHAT, CDR2 FNYEAQ (reference sequence). DNA of the CDR3: TGTGCTAGCAGCTTTGGGCTAGCGGGAGTTAATGAGCAGTTCTTC. Amino acid sequence: CASSFGLAGVNEQFF.

The gene calls are TRBV28 and TRBJ2-5; the D is unclear. V was shortened by 7 bases and J by 2 bases, with 26 bases between the two germline ends. Germline V lookup: CDR1 MDHEN, CDR2 SYDVKM. CDR3 length: 18 residues. As DNA, the CDR3 is TGTGCCAGCATTTCGGGTCATTTGTTACAATTCTCTCAAGAGACCCAGTACTTC. Protein product: CASISGHLLQFSQETQYF.

The chain uses TRBV4-1 and TRBJ2-3; TRBD2 might be the D (5 bases). The germline V gene encodes CDR1 MGHRA and CDR2 YSYEKL. The ends were cut back, 2 bases at V and 0 bases at J, with 12 bases in the middle. The CDR3 is 16 amino acids. CDR3 nucleotides: TGCGCCAGCAGCCAACGGCAGGACTTTAGCACAGATACGCAGTATTTT. This codes for CASSQRQDFSTDTQYF.

This chain connects TRBV28 to TRBJ1-1; D unresolved. V was shortened by 6 bases and J by 4 bases, with 18 bases between the two germline ends. Germline assignment: CDR1 MDHEN and CDR2 SYDVKM. The CDR3 is 15 amino acids. CDR3 in amino acids: CASSPPPGVGTEAFF. Written as DNA, the CDR3 is TGTGCCAGCAGCCCCCCCCCGGGAGTGGGCACTGAAGCTTTCTTT.

The genes are TRBV10-3 and TRBJ2-4, with a possible D match to TRBD2 (6 bases). V was shortened by 2 bases and J by 5 bases, with 7 bases between the two germline ends. This CDR3 spans 13 amino acids. CDR1 is ENHRY, CDR2 SYGVKD, per germline. The CDR3 here is CAISEREQNIQYF. CDR3 bases: TGTGCCATCAGTGAGCGGGAGCAAAACATTCAGTACTTC.

This sequence joins TRBV2 and TRBJ2-1; 11 nucleotides agree with TRBD1. With V trimmed by 4 bases and J by 7 bases, 9 bases remained unmatched. This CDR3 region has 16 residues. Germline CDR1 reads SNHLY; CDR2 reads FYNNEI. CDR3 nucleotide sequence: TGTGCCAGCAGTGGAACGGACAGGGGGCTCGGGAATGAGCAGTTCTTC. Translation gives CASSGTDRGLGNEQFF.

A word on this clonotype: An end of the junction differs from the germline gene, which may be a read error. This chain links TRBV11-2 with TRBJ1-1; D remains unclear. CDR3 size: 13 residues. CDR1 and CDR2 from the germline V gene are SGHAT and FQNNGV. This CDR3 reads CASSLDRSTEALF. DNA for the CDR3: TGTGCCAGCAGCTTAGATCGGAGCACTGAAGCTCTCTTT.

The chain has TRBV5-1 and TRBJ2-3; D is possibly TRBD1 or TRBD2 (6 bases each). This CDR3 is 18 amino acids long. Germline CDR1 reads SGHRS; CDR2 reads YFSETQ. V gave up 4 bases and J gave up 2 bases, with 23 bases separating them. The CDR3: CASSPLWGSGASTDTQYF. The CDR3 coding sequence is TGCGCCAGCAGCCCGCTGTGGGGGTCGGGGGCCTCCACAGATACGCAGTATTTT.

The rearrangement joins TRBV4-1 to TRBJ1-1, with 8 bases aligning to TRBD1. The J segment lost 7 bases and the V segment lost 4 bases, leaving 5 bases of the junction unmatched. The length of the CDR3 is 13 residues. In germline, CDR1 is MGHRA, CDR2 YSYEKL. The CDR3 DNA follows: TGCGCCAGCAGCCCGGACAGGGCAGGTGAAGCTTTCTTT. Translated: CASSPDRAGEAFF.

This clonotype has more than one count but fewer than ten. J is TRBJ2-2 and V is TRBV11-3; TRBD2 might be the D (5 bases). CDR1 is SGHNT and CDR2 is YENEEA in the germline V gene. V lost 2 bases to trimming and J lost 4 bases, with 8 bases between them. CDR3 length: 14 residues. The CDR3 sequence: CASSLTRSTGELFF. CDR3 in DNA: TGTGCCAGCAGCTTAACTAGGTCCACCGGGGAGCTGTTTTTT.

V gene TRBV20-1 combines with J gene TRBJ2-1; 8 nucleotides align to TRBD2. The V segment lost 0 bases and the J segment 7 bases; nucleotides outside the gene matches: 8. Per the germline V gene, CDR1 is DFQATT and CDR2 is SNEGSKA (reference sequence). The CDR3 totals 15 residues. The DNA of the CDR3 is TGCAGTGCTAGAGACGGCAGCGGGAGTGGGAATGAGCAGTTCTTC. This sequence encodes CSARDGSGSGNEQFF.

The rearrangement uses TRBV28 and TRBJ2-3; the D call may be TRBD1 or TRBD2 (5 bases each). V was clipped by 4 bases and J by 5 bases, with 13 bases between them. The CDR3 sequence is 14 residues long. Per the germline V gene, CDR1 is MDHEN and CDR2 is SYDVKM. CDR3 DNA: TGTGCCAGCAGTTCACCCGGGACCAGAGATACGCAGTATTTT. Residues: CASSSPGTRDTQYF.

In DNA, the CDR3 is TGCAGCGTTGACTTCGGGTCCGCCAGGGAGACCCAGTACTTC. Translated: CSVDFGSARETQYF. The gene calls are TRBV29-1 and TRBJ2-5; no clear D gene. Trimming stripped 3 bases from V and 5 bases from J, with 16 bases between. This CDR3 contains 14 residues. CDR1 is SQVTM, CDR2 ANQGSEA, per germline.

The chain recombines TRBV30 with TRBJ2-5; 8 bases match TRBD2. The J segment lost 4 bases and the V segment lost 0 bases, leaving 4 bases of the junction unmatched. Germline values: CDR1 GTSNPN, CDR2 SVGIG (reference sequence). This CDR3 contains 14 residues. DNA of the CDR3: TGTGCCTGGAGTGTCGGGGGGGCCAGAGAGACCCAGTACTTC. It yields the protein CAWSVGGARETQYF.

The V call is TRBV20-1, the J call TRBJ2-7; tentative D call: TRBD2 (5 bases). The CDR3 covers 13 residues. CDR1 is DFQATT, CDR2 SNEGSKA, per germline (reference sequence). The V and J ends lost 4 bases and 0 bases respectively, with 10 bases between them. This CDR3 is CSAINGLSYEQYF. CDR3 in DNA: TGCAGTGCTATTAACGGACTCTCCTACGAGCAGTACTTC.

Worth noting for this clonotype: The junction does not match germline at one end; this may be a read error. V and J are TRBV6-5 and TRBJ1-1; D is possibly TRBD1 (6 bases). The CDR3 length is 13 residues. Germline CDR1 MNHEY, CDR2 SVGAGI. The CDR3 spells CASRSTGRGQALF. The CDR3 DNA reads TGTGCCAGCAGGTCGACAGGCCGCGGACAAGCTCTCTTT.

This clonotype has more than one count but fewer than ten. The CDR3 DNA is TGTGCCAGCAGCTCAGGGATAGCGGACACCGGGGAGCTGTTTTTT. It yields the protein CASSSGIADTGELFF. The rearrangement joins TRBV11-3 to TRBJ2-2, with D tentatively TRBD2 (6 bases). CDR1 is SGHNT, CDR2 YENEEA, per germline. Trimming stripped 4 bases from V and 3 bases from J, with 12 bases between. The CDR3 extends over 15 amino acids.

The chain recombines TRBV18 with TRBJ1-5; 8 bases agree with TRBD1. The J segment lost 4 bases and the V segment lost 3 bases, leaving 8 bases of the junction unmatched. Germline loops: CDR1 KGHSH, CDR2 LQKENI. CDR3 length: 16 amino acids. In DNA form, the CDR3 reads TGTGCCAGCTCACCCGGACAGGGTCAGGGGAATCAGCCCCAGCATTTT. Amino acid sequence: CASSPGQGQGNQPQHF.

This chain connects TRBV30 to TRBJ1-1; D not resolved. V was trimmed by 4 bases and J by 7 bases, leaving 16 bases between them. The germline CDR1 and CDR2 sequences are GTSNPN and SVGIG (reference sequence). CDR3 length: 13 residues. CDR3 protein: CAWNRLDGLEAFF. The CDR3 DNA follows: TGTGCCTGGAATCGCCTCGACGGACTTGAAGCTTTCTTT.

The J gene is TRBJ2-5, the V gene TRBV11-2; D uncertain. The CDR3 sequence is 14 residues long. Trimming took off 5 bases at V and 5 bases at J, with 15 bases between the two ends. In germline, CDR1 is SGHAT, CDR2 FQNNGV. Written as DNA, the CDR3 is TGTGCCAGCAGCACCCCCCGGTTGGGGGAGACCCAGTACTTC. Amino acid sequence: CASSTPRLGETQYF.

The gene calls are TRBV28 and TRBJ1-5; D is possibly TRBD1 (5 bases). CDR3 length: 14 amino acids. Germline loops: CDR1 MDHEN, CDR2 SYDVKM. V was trimmed by 6 bases and J by 6 bases, leaving 15 bases between them. CDR3: CASSPQVPAQPQHF. CDR3 in DNA: TGTGCCAGCAGCCCACAGGTGCCAGCTCAGCCCCAGCATTTT.

The chain joins TRBV11-1 to TRBJ2-3, with D unresolved. Germline CDR1 reads SGHAT; CDR2 reads FQDESV (reference sequence). V lost 5 bases, J lost 2 bases, and 8 bases lay in between. CDR3 length: 13 residues. CDR3 region: CASSLDLTDTQYF. The CDR3 DNA follows: TGTGCCAGCAGCCTGGACCTCACAGATACGCAGTATTTT.